A single sample is the source of the 9 T cell receptor beta chains below, sequenced in a study of beta chain features in type 1 diabetes. The investigators reverse transcribed all of the isolated RNA, so they sequenced expressed TCRB transcripts. The repertoire was sequenced with immunoSEQ multiplex PCR; TCRdb's copy has only in-frame clones and lacks some. The profile shows approximately 340,000 clones, about 15% of them singletons. The sequenced material came from naive CD4+ T cells from blood. These receptors were taken from a woman between 18 and 29 years old in good health.

The genes are TRBV9 and TRBJ2-3, with 7 bases lining up with TRBD2. The CDR3 runs 15 residues. Germline V gives CDR1 SGDLS, CDR2 YYNGEE. The trim removed 3 bases at V and 4 bases at J, leaving 8 bases unmatched. The CDR3 protein is CASSARGRGADTQYF. The CDR3 bases are TGTGCCAGCAGCGCCCGGGGGAGGGGCGCAGATACGCAGTATTTT.

This clone was recorded once. The chain is built from TRBV9 and TRBJ2-7; D gene ambiguous. The CDR3 runs 15 residues. Germline lookup yields CDR1 SGDLS and CDR2 YYNGEE. Trimming removed 3 bases from V and 5 bases from J, with 18 bases in between. The CDR3 nucleotides are TGTGCCAGCAGCGCAGGCCCAGGCCTTCACCACGAGCAGTACTTC. Translating gives CASSAGPGLHHEQYF.

The rearrangement uses TRBV5-4 and TRBJ2-7; D may be TRBD1 (6 bases). There are 13 residues in the CDR3. V lost 7 bases and J lost 0, with 11 bases in between. The V gene's germline CDR1 is SGHNT and CDR2 YYREEE (reference sequence). The CDR3 DNA reads as TGTGCCAGCGGGGGCCCGCTCTCCTACGAGCAGTACTTC. Translating gives CASGGPLSYEQYF. Variable domain in full (rest from reference TRBV5-4 and TRBJ2-7): ETGVTQSPTHLIKTRGQQVTLRCSSQSGHNTVSWYQQALGQGPQFIFQYYREEENGRGNFPPRFSGLQFPNYSSELNVNALELDDSALYLCASGGPLSYEQYFGPGTRLTVT.

This clone was counted between two and nine times. The rearrangement links TRBV18 to TRBJ2-7; 12 bases match TRBD2. CDR1 is KGHSH and CDR2 is LQKENI in the germline V gene. This CDR3 spans 15 amino acids. The V gene end was trimmed by 4 bases and the J gene end by 4 bases; junction bases not matched to a gene: 5. The CDR3 nucleotides read TGTGCCAGCTCACACGGGACTAGCGGGCTGTACGAGCAGTACTTC. Translating gives CASSHGTSGLYEQYF. Complete variable domain (other parts from reference TRBV18 and TRBJ2-7): NAGVMQNPRHLVRRRGQEARLRCSPMKGHSHVYWYRQLPEEGLKFMVYLQKENIIDESGMPKERFSAEFPKEGPSILRIQQVVRGDSAAYFCASSHGTSGLYEQYFGPGTRLTVT.

This clone was picked up a small number of times. The chain couples TRBV28 to TRBJ2-7, with a possible D match to TRBD1 (6 bases). V was trimmed by 10 bases and J by 5 bases, leaving 21 bases between them. Per the germline V gene, CDR1 is MDHEN and CDR2 is SYDVKM. The CDR3 runs 14 residues. CDR3 sequence: CANEPGQGRHEQYF. DNA for the CDR3: TGTGCCAACGAACCAGGGCAGGGGCGACACGAGCAGTACTTC.

In its sample, this clone was seen once. The V and J genes are TRBV2 and TRBJ2-2; 9 nucleotides agree with TRBD1. The length of the CDR3 is 15 residues. Trimming cost V 5 bases and J 4 bases; bases outside gene matches: 5. Looked up from germline, CDR1 is SNHLY and CDR2 is FYNNEI. CDR3 nucleotides: TGTGCCAGCAGTAGGGACAGGGTATCCACCGGGGAGCTGTTTTTT. Encoded protein: CASSRDRVSTGELFF. Together with reference TRBV2 and TRBJ2-2, the CDR3 gives the full variable domain: EPEVTQTPSHQVTQMGQEVILRCVPISNHLYFYWYRQILGQKVEFLVSFYNNEISEKSEIFDDQFSVERPDGSNFTLKIRSTKLEDSAMYFCASSRDRVSTGELFFGEGSRLTVL.

Worth noting for this clone: The sample has other DNA sequences that encode this CDR3 too. CDR3 in DNA: TGCGCCAGCAGCTTGGGGCAAAGCACAGATACGCAGTATTTT. Translation: CASSLGQSTDTQYF. The chain is built from TRBV5-1 and TRBJ2-3; D gene unclear. V dropped 0 bases and J dropped 0 bases, with 5 bases sitting between them. CDR1 and CDR2 from the germline V gene are SGHRS and YFSETQ. The CDR3 length is 14 residues.

V and J are TRBV11-1 and TRBJ2-7; possible D gene TRBD1, 6 bases. CDR3 length equals 15 residues. Trimming removed 0 bases from V and 4 bases from J, with 13 bases in between. In germline, CDR1 is SGHAT, CDR2 FQDESV (reference sequence). The CDR3, as DNA: TGTGCCAGCAGCTTAGCACCGGGACACCAATACGAGCAGTACTTC. This gives the protein CASSLAPGHQYEQYF.

The V call is TRBV9, the J call TRBJ1-1; weak D call: TRBD1 (5 bases). The CDR3 contains 11 residues. CDR1 is SGDLS, CDR2 YYNGEE, per germline. V lost 0 bases to trimming and J lost 10 bases, with 7 bases between them. CDR3: CASSVVGGAFF. DNA of the CDR3: TGTGCCAGCAGCGTAGTCGGGGGAGCTTTCTTT.